This T cell receptor beta chain came from a study of T cells in Graves' hyperthyroidism and ophthalmopathy. It was RNA transcripts that yielded the amplified TCR beta CDR3 regions. HTBI primers were used for first-round RT-PCR of the TCR CDR3. A single record per CDR3 protein comes from TCRdb applying MiXCR to the multiplex PCR reads. The sample has 350,000 to 400,000 distinct CDR3 sequences, under 15% seen once. Germline V gene data show CDR1 as KGHDR and CDR2 as SFDVKD. The CDR3 contains 14 residues. Trimming took 9 bases from V and 3 from J; bases not matched to a gene: 7. This clonotype was seen a few times. Hyperthyroidism had been newly diagnosed in patients aged 18 to 65, and its duration was under 2 months. An approximately 10 ml volume of fresh peripheral blood provided the PBMCs.

The clonotype was recovered from a young woman with Graves' hyperthyroidism. V usage is TRBV24-1 and J usage is TRBJ1-5, with 7 bases matching TRBD1. Sequencing input: blood. The CDR3 nucleotides are TGTGCCACCTCAGCGGACAGGAACAATCAGCCCCAGCATTTT. Residues: CATSADRNNQPQHF.